This TCR beta chain was observed in a study of blood T cells in healthy people across ages (dated by TCRdb to the mid-2010s). Regarding the complete study: In model experiments, template switching captured roughly one uniquely barcoded TCR beta cDNA molecule for every two T cells. The study measured age-related changes in TCR beta repertoire diversity using deep sequencing normalized with unique cDNA molecular identifiers. To avoid experimental bias, donors of different ages were randomly spread across the sequencing lanes. Using the same blood draw, the study looked at two additional independent replicas of 1 million unique cDNA reads for two donors, one aged 18 to 30 and the other aged 80 or older. Donors were grouped into four age groups: young (average roughly 15 years), middle-aged (about 40), aged (approximately 58) and long-lived (approximately 81). Study-level results and caveats: Because donor CMV infection status was unknown, age-related changes in expanded clonotypes were potentially confounded. Observed TCR beta diversity per million T cells fell roughly linearly with age, and a significant reduction was already apparent by age roughly 40. The percentage of naive T cells measured by flow cytometry correlated strongly with observed TCR beta diversity. Compared with the aged group, more naive CD4+ T cells, fewer expanded clones and increased TCR diversity were shown by the long-lived group, suggesting age selection. Bulk unsorted PBMC profiling prevented conclusive comparison of naive and antigen-experienced compartments. Estimates of total diversity from one million sequenced T cells were regarded as lower bounds and underestimates.

Donors were 39 systemically healthy Caucasian individuals from Russia aged roughly 6 to 100 years. Each donor gave around 9.5 milliliters of peripheral blood, collected into EDTA-treated Vacutainer tubes. PBMCs were isolated by Ficoll-Paque density-gradient centrifugation, with at least 7 million obtained per sample. Trizol reagent was used to extract total RNA from PBMCs, with at least 5 micrograms per sample. The percentages of naive CD45RAhigh/CD27high T cells were determined by flow cytometry on a PBMC aliquot from every donor. The library was built by means of 5' RACE. Instrument used: Illumina HiSeq 2500. The second PCR ran for roughly 7 to 12 cycles and used a J-beta primer mix along with a sample-barcoded 5' primer. Each TCR beta cDNA molecule received a unique molecular identifier from a template-switch 5' adaptor carrying 12 random nucleotides. At least 2.5 million CDR3-containing paired-end reads were obtained from each sample. All of the RNA was converted into first-strand cDNA using the Mint cDNA synthesis kit, with a TRBC-specific oligonucleotide serving as the primer. After uracil-DNA glycosylase treatment, a first 18-cycle PCR used universal primers M1SS and BC2_uni_R on all cDNA. Turning to the authors' computational methods: Normalization of each sample was performed by random selection of 1 million high-quality reads, each carrying a distinct molecular identifier. Reads with shared molecular identifiers were discarded instead of being binned into consensus sequences. CDR3 identification, clonotype clustering and error correction used MiTCR with a Q25 quality threshold and the strictest error-elimination algorithm. A nonparametric unseen species model with Euler transformation was used to estimate lower-bound total TCR beta diversity. TCRdb handled the public reads itself, with Q25 trimming in fastp and clone calling in MiXCR, and kept productive beta chains. Rows with a matching CDR3 protein are joined into one entry that keeps the most common DNA and genes. TCRdb's processing, not the authors' own work, is the source of the V and J calls. This sample is represented by roughly 860,000 distinct CDR3 sequences; around 62% of them were singletons. In total, the top ten clones hold about a quarter of the sample.

This clonotype was observed a few times. It lacks a known antigen. Per-base quality was not reported, and no clone a single base away is much larger than it. The junction shows trimming of 6 bases on V and 1 base on J, plus 21 bases between the germline ends. According to the germline V gene (reference sequence), CDR1 reads DFQATT and CDR2 reads SNEGSKA. The CDR3 goes from the cysteine to the phenylalanine over 16 residues. Left in the record is the CDR3 DNA by itself, 48 bases read in frame from the first base. Sequenced: blood. The sequence derives from a man in his thirties or forties in good health. Recombination connected TRBV20-1 to TRBJ2-5; perhaps TRBD2 is the D gene, with 6 bases matching. The CDR3 protein: CSAPPAVGGFQETQYF. The DNA is as follows: TGCAGTGCCCCACCAGCGGTCGGGGGTTTCCAAGAGACCCAGTACTTC.